The 20 T cell receptor beta chains given below trace back to one sample, sequenced in a study of a mutant IDH1 vaccine in newly diagnosed glioma. These receptors' antigens are unknown. The time point: week 47, end of study. Each vaccine dose was 300 ug of mutant IDH1 20-mer peptide, with topical imiquimod. Method: immunoSEQ multiplex PCR; TCRdb's copy keeps in-frame clones and lacks some. The data contain 30,000 or so clones, about 80% of them singletons. The source was PBMCs, collected from a glioma patient whose treatment included an IDH1 peptide vaccine. Receptors were obtained from a man aged 25-40 years with glioma.

This clone occurred a few times. This chain connects TRBV11-2 to TRBJ2-7; 7 bases line up with TRBD2. Germline assignment: CDR1 SGHAT and CDR2 FQNNGV. This CDR3 comprises 14 residues. The V gene end was trimmed by 0 bases and the J gene end by 3 bases; junction bases not matched to a gene: 2. CDR3 nucleotides: TGTGCCAGCAGCTTAGACGGGACTAACTACGAGCAGTACTTC. As protein: CASSLDGTNYEQYF.

This clone appeared a few times. The rearrangement links TRBV7-9 to TRBJ1-1; no clear D. V lost 1 base and J lost 1, with 7 bases in between. The CDR3 has 14 amino acids. CDR1 is SEHNR, CDR2 FQNEAQ, per germline (reference sequence). The DNA for the CDR3 is TGTGCCAGCAGCTTAGTACAGCAGAACACTGAAGCTTTCTTT. Translated, it gives CASSLVQQNTEAFF.

The chain combines TRBV7-6 with TRBJ2-6, with 11 bases matching TRBD1. V lost 3 bases, J lost 0 bases, and 7 bases stayed unmatched. The CDR3 spans 19 residues. Germline values: CDR1 SGHVS, CDR2 FNYEAQ. Here the CDR3 DNA reads TGTGCCAGCAGCTTCCTCCCAGGACAGGGGGCCTCTGGGGCCAACGTCCTGACTTTC. This translates into CASSFLPGQGASGANVLTF.

This clone was seen just once. The J gene is TRBJ1-2, the V gene TRBV6-1; no clear D gene. Germline V lookup: CDR1 MNHNS, CDR2 SASEGT. Trimming removed 0 bases from V and 5 bases from J, with 10 bases in between. This CDR3 spans 14 amino acids. The CDR3 DNA follows: TGTGCCAGCAGTGAAGCGGGGAGGGTTTATGGCTACACCTTC. Translation: CASSEAGRVYGYTF.

This clone was found once. The J gene is TRBJ2-1, the V gene TRBV27; the D is unclear. From germline, CDR1 is MNHEY and CDR2 SMNVEV (reference sequence). The CDR3 runs 13 residues. V lost 2 bases, J lost 4 bases, and 6 bases lay in between. In DNA form, the CDR3 reads TGTGCCAGCAGTTTAAACTTTTACAATGAGCAGTTCTTC. Translating gives CASSLNFYNEQFF.

Only a few counts were recorded for this clone. The rearrangement joins TRBV6-1 to TRBJ1-1, with a possible D match to TRBD1 (6 bases). CDR3 length: 13 amino acids. Germline lookup yields CDR1 MNHNS and CDR2 SASEGT. V was shortened by 7 bases and J by 1 base, with 10 bases between the two germline ends. CDR3 residues: CASTSRGNTEAFF. The CDR3, as DNA: TGTGCCAGCACGTCCAGGGGGAACACTGAAGCTTTCTTT.

The chain joins TRBV13 to TRBJ2-7, with D perhaps TRBD1 or TRBD2 (5 bases each). Germline CDR1 reads PRHDT; CDR2 reads FYEKMQ (reference sequence). V lost 5 bases and J 0 bases, leaving 11 bases between the germline ends. This CDR3 is 14 amino acids long. The CDR3 sequence: CASSEGTVSYEQYF. Written as DNA, the CDR3 is TGTGCCAGCAGCGAAGGGACCGTCTCCTACGAGCAGTACTTC. Using reference TRBV13 and TRBJ2-7 for the parts outside the CDR3, the full variable domain is AAGVIQSPRHLIKEKRETATLKCYPIPRHDTVYWYQQGPGQDPQFLISFYEKMQSDKGSIPDRFSAQQFSDYHSELNMSSLELGDSALYFCASSEGTVSYEQYFGPGTRLTVT.

The J gene is TRBJ2-5, the V gene TRBV7-2, with TRBD1 identical over 7 bases. CDR3 length: 16 amino acids. CDR1 is SGHTA, CDR2 FQGNSA, per germline. Trimming at V came to 3 bases and at J to 0 bases, leaving 7 bases not matched to a gene. The CDR3 coding sequence is TGTGCCAGCAGCTTGTTCAGGGGGAAGTACCAAGAGACCCAGTACTTC. It specifies CASSLFRGKYQETQYF.

The gene calls are TRBV5-4 and TRBJ2-7; no clear D gene. The CDR3 length is 14 residues. Deletions cut 1 base from V and 0 bases from J, with 8 bases between. Germline V CDR1 and CDR2: SGHNT, YYREEE (reference sequence). CDR3 bases: TGTGCCAGCAGCTTGATGGGCCTCTCCTACGAGCAGTACTTC. Translation gives CASSLMGLSYEQYF.

This chain joins TRBV6-1 and TRBJ2-7, with D tentatively TRBD1 or TRBD2 (6 bases each). Trimming cost V 7 bases and J 4 bases, with 8 bases left between them. Germline V gene data show CDR1 as MNHNS and CDR2 as SASEGT. This CDR3 region has 11 residues. CDR3 sequence reads: CASKGGYEQYF. The CDR3 DNA is TGTGCCAGCAAGGGGGGTTACGAGCAGTACTTC.

The genes are TRBV5-1 and TRBJ2-3; D remains ambiguous. The CDR3 is made up of 14 amino acids. Between the trimmed V and J ends, which lost 3 bases and 0 bases, there was a span of 8 bases. Germline loops: CDR1 SGHRS, CDR2 YFSETQ. The CDR3 loop reads CASSSIESTDTQYF. CDR3 in DNA: TGCGCCAGCAGCTCTATAGAAAGCACAGATACGCAGTATTTT. Supplemented by reference TRBV5-1 and TRBJ2-3, the full variable domain reads KAGVTQTPRYLIKTRGQQVTLSCSPISGHRSVSWYQQTPGQGLQFLFEYFSETQRNKGNFPGRFSGRQFSNSRSEMNVSTLELGDSALYLCASSSIESTDTQYFGPGTRLTVL.

Only a few counts were recorded for this clone. The CDR3 spells CASTPTGGSDQPQHF. For the CDR3, the DNA is TGTGCCAGCACTCCGACAGGGGGATCGGATCAGCCCCAGCATTTT. The rearrangement joins TRBV6-6 to TRBJ1-5; the match to TRBD1 covers 9 bases. The V gene end was trimmed by 7 bases and the J gene end by 5 bases; junction bases not matched to a gene: 9. The germline V gene encodes CDR1 MNHNY and CDR2 SVGAGI (reference sequence). The CDR3 has 15 amino acids.

The chain carries TRBV21-1 and TRBJ2-3; TRBD2, the table's D call, lacks a check against the DNA. TRBV21-1 is labeled a pseudogene. The CDR3 has 17 amino acids. This CDR3 is CASSKGASSAGTDTQYF. The CDR3 DNA is TGTGCCAGCAGCAAAGGGGCGTCTAGCGCAGGAACAGATACGCAGTATTTT.

There are a few counts of this clone. The CDR3 nucleotides read TGTGCCAGCAGCTCCGCCGCCGGGACAGGGAGGACTGAAGCTTTCTTT. Translated: CASSSAAGTGRTEAFF. The gene calls are TRBV7-3 and TRBJ1-1, with 9 bases that match TRBD1. V shed 4 bases and J 5 bases; nucleotides not matched to a gene: 11. CDR1 SGHTA and CDR2 FQGTGA come from the germline V gene. The length of the CDR3 is 16 residues.

This chain uses TRBV19 with TRBJ2-2; possible D gene TRBD2, 6 bases. This CDR3 comprises 16 residues. The V end lost 5 bases, the J end lost 2 bases, and 15 bases lay between the germline ends. Germline CDR1 reads LNHDA; CDR2 reads SQIVND (reference sequence). Here the CDR3 DNA reads TGTGCCAGTAGTCTTGGGCTAGCGCTTAACACCGGGGAGCTGTTTTTT. Its translation is CASSLGLALNTGELFF. Variable domain in full (rest from reference TRBV19 and TRBJ2-2): DGGITQSPKYLFRKEGQNVTLSCEQNLNHDAMYWYRQDPGQGLRLIYYSQIVNDFQKGDIAEGYSVSREKKESFPLTVTSAQKNPTAFYLCASSLGLALNTGELFFGEGSRLTVL.

The chain links TRBV29-1 to TRBJ2-3; D gene uncertain. Between the trimmed V and J ends, which lost 2 bases and 3 bases, there was a span of 6 bases. CDR3 size: 12 residues. From germline, CDR1 is SQVTM and CDR2 ANQGSEA. The CDR3 protein is CSVETATDTQYF. CDR3 in DNA: TGCAGCGTTGAAACGGCTACAGATACGCAGTATTTT.

The genes are TRBV27 and TRBJ2-7; 11 nucleotides align to TRBD2. J gave up 3 bases and V 5 bases, and 21 bases lay outside the gene matches. Germline V lookup: CDR1 MNHEY, CDR2 SMNVEV (reference sequence). The CDR3 consists of 20 residues. The CDR3 region is CASSPPTGGLAGGPDYEQYF. The CDR3 nucleotides read TGTGCCAGCAGTCCCCCGACAGGGGGTTTAGCGGGAGGGCCTGACTACGAGCAGTACTTC.

The chain uses TRBV9 and TRBJ1-1, with a tentative D call TRBD1 (5 bases). The germline V and J ends were trimmed by 4 bases and 3 bases, with 10 bases remaining between them. CDR3 length equals 13 residues. The germline V gene encodes CDR1 SGDLS and CDR2 YYNGEE. DNA of the CDR3: TGTGCCAGCAGCTCAACGGGACACACTGAAGCTTTCTTT. Translated: CASSSTGHTEAFF.

V and J are TRBV5-1 and TRBJ2-3, with a tentative D call TRBD2 (6 bases). The germline V gene encodes CDR1 SGHRS and CDR2 YFSETQ. This CDR3 region has 14 residues. The V and J ends lost 1 base and 5 bases respectively, with 11 bases between them. CDR3 sequence reads: CASSLSGVLDTQYF. The CDR3 DNA reads TGCGCCAGCAGCTTGTCGGGGGTCCTAGATACGCAGTATTTT.

The V gene is TRBV7-2, the J gene TRBJ1-5; no firm D call. The CDR3 has 14 amino acids. Germline V gives CDR1 SGHTA, CDR2 FQGNSA. V lost 2 bases and J 7 bases, leaving 12 bases between the germline ends. CDR3 amino acids: CASSLWRADQPQHF. The CDR3 coding sequence is TGTGCCAGCAGCTTATGGAGGGCGGACCAGCCCCAGCATTTT.